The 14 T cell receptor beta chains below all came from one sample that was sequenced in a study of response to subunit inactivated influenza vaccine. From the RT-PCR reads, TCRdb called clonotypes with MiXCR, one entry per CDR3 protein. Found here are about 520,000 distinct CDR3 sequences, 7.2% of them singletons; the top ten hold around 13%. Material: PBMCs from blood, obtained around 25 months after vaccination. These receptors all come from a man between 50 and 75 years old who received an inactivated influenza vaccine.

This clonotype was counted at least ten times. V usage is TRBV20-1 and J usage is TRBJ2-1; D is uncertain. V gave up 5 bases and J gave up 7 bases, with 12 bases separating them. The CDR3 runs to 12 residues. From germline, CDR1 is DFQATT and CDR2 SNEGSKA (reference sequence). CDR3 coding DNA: TGCAGTGCTCTAGAGTTTGGTAATGAGCAGTTCTTC. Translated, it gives CSALEFGNEQFF.

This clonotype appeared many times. This CDR3 reads CASSLAGQGVYGYTF. The CDR3 nucleotides read TGCGCCAGCAGCTTGGCCGGACAGGGGGTCTATGGCTACACCTTC. V gene TRBV5-1 combines with J gene TRBJ1-2, with TRBD1 identical over 10 bases. Germline V gives CDR1 SGHRS, CDR2 YFSETQ. This CDR3 has 15 amino acids. V shed 0 bases and J 4 bases; nucleotides not matched to a gene: 3.

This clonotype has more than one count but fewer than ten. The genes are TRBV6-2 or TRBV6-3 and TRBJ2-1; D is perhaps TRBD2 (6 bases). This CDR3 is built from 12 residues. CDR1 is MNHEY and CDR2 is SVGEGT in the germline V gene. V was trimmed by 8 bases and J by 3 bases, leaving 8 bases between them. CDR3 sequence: CASGGLYNEQFF. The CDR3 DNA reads TGTGCCAGCGGGGGACTCTACAATGAGCAGTTCTTC.

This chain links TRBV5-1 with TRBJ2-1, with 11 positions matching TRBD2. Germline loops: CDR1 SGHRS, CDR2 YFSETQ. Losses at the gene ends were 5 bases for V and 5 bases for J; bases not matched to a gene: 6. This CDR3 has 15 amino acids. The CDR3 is CASRSSGGPDNEQFF. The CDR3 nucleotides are TGCGCCAGCAGATCTAGCGGGGGGCCGGACAATGAGCAGTTCTTC.

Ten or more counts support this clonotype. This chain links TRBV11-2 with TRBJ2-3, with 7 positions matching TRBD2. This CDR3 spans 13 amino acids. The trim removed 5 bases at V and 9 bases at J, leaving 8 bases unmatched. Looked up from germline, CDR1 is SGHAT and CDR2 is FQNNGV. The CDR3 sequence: CASSPFERETQYF. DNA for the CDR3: TGTGCCAGCAGCCCTTTCGAGCGGGAAACGCAGTATTTT.

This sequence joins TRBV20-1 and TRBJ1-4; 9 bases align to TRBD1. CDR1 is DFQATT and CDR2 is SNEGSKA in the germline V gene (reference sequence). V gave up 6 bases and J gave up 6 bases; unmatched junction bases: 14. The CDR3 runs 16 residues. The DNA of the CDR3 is TGCAGTGCAAGTGACGTGATGGGACAGGGAGATGAAAAACTGTTTTTT. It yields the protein CSASDVMGQGDEKLFF.

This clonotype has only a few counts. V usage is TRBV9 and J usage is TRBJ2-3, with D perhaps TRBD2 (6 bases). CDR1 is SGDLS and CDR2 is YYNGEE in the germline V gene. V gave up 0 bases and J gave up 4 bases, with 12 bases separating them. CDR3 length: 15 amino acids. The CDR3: CASSVGGRPADTQYF. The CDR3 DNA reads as TGTGCCAGCAGCGTAGGAGGGAGGCCGGCAGATACGCAGTATTTT.

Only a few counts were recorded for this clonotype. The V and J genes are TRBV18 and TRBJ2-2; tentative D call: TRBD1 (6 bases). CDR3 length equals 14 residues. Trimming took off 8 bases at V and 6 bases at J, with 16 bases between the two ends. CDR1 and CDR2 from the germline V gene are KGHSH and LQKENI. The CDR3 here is CASNRDTLPGELFF. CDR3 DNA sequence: TGTGCCAGCAACAGGGACACCCTCCCCGGGGAGCTGTTTTTT.

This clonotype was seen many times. DNA for the CDR3: TGTGCCATCAGCGCAGGGGATACCGGGGAGCTGTTTTTT. Translation gives CAISAGDTGELFF. The gene calls are TRBV10-3 and TRBJ2-2; D might be TRBD1 (6 bases). The CDR3 has 13 amino acids. The germline V gene has CDR1 ENHRY and CDR2 SYGVKD. Trimming removed 6 bases at V and 5 bases at J, with 10 bases between.

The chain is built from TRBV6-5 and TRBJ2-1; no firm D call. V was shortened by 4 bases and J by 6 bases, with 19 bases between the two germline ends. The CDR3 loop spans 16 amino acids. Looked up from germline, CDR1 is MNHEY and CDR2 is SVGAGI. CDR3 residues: CASSLRTLTGPNEQFF. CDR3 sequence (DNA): TGTGCCAGCAGTTTGCGGACCCTAACGGGTCCCAATGAGCAGTTCTTC.

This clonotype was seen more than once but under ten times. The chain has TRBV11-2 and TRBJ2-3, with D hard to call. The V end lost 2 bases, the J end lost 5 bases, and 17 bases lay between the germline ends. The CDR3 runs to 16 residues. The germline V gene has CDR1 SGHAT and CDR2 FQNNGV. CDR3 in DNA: TGTGCCAGCAGCTTACTGATACTGGAAGCAGGAGATACGCAGTATTTT. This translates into CASSLLILEAGDTQYF.

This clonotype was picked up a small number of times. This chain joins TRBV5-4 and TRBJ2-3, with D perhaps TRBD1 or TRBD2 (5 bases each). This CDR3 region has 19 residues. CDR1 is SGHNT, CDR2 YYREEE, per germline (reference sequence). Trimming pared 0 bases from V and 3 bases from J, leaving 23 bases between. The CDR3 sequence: CASSLESILGRMWTDTQYF. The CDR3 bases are TGTGCCAGCAGCTTGGAGTCGATTTTGGGACGCATGTGGACAGATACGCAGTATTTT. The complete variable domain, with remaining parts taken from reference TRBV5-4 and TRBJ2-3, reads ETGVTQSPTHLIKTRGQQVTLRCSSQSGHNTVSWYQQALGQGPQFIFQYYREEENGRGNFPPRFSGLQFPNYSSELNVNALELDDSALYLCASSLESILGRMWTDTQYFGPGTRLTVL.

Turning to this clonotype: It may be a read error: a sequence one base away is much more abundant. The CDR3 region is CASGFGTSGELFF. CDR3 nucleotide sequence: TGTGCCAGCGGCTTCGGGACATCCGGGGAGCTGTTTTTT. The chain has TRBV9 and TRBJ2-2, with D possibly being TRBD1 (6 bases). Germline V gives CDR1 SGDLS, CDR2 YYNGEE. The CDR3 consists of 13 residues. The V end lost 7 bases, the J end lost 6 bases, and 13 bases lay between the germline ends.

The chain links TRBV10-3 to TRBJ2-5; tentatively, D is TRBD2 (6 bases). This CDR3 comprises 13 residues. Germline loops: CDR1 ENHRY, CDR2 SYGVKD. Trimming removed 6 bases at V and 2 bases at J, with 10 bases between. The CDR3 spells CAIRGLSQETQYF. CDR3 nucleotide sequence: TGTGCCATCAGGGGACTGTCTCAAGAGACCCAGTACTTC.